This passage covers 30 T cell receptor beta chains from one sample sequenced in a study of T cell repertoires in ileal Crohn's disease. Time point: neoterminal ileum biopsy at postoperative endoscopy, about 6 months after surgery. Generated by immunoSEQ multiplex PCR, the TCRdb table keeps only in-frame clones and is missing some. The table shows about 62,000 clones, with around nine tenths occurring only once. Sequenced material: ileal tissue. The receptor source for this set is an adult with Crohn's disease.

The chain joins TRBV27 to TRBJ1-5; the match to TRBD1 covers 7 bases. The CDR3 is 14 residues long. The ends lost 8 bases at V and 2 bases at J; junction bases unmatched: 6. The germline V gene encodes CDR1 MNHEY and CDR2 SMNVEV (reference sequence). The CDR3 region has the DNA TGTGCCAGCGGTCTTCAGGGGGGCAATCAGCCCCAGCATTTT. It translates to CASGLQGGNQPQHF.

The chain carries TRBV25-1 and TRBJ1-2, with a weak D call TRBD1 (5 bases). Germline loops: CDR1 MGHDK, CDR2 SYGVNS. The CDR3 has 13 residues. The V end lost 2 bases, the J end lost 6 bases, and 10 bases lay between the germline ends. Here the CDR3 DNA reads TGTGCCAGCAGTGAAAAGGAGACAGATGGCTACACCTTC. It specifies CASSEKETDGYTF.

This clone was detected only a few times. V and J are TRBV6-1 and TRBJ2-1, with TRBD2 matching 11 bases. Per the germline V gene, CDR1 is MNHNS and CDR2 is SASEGT. This CDR3 has 13 residues. V shed 7 bases and J 8 bases; nucleotides not matched to a gene: 4. CDR3 nucleotides: TGTGCCAGCAACCTAGCGGGAGGAGATGAGCAGTTCTTC. Amino acids: CASNLAGGDEQFF.

V and J are TRBV7-2 and TRBJ2-1, with 14 bases matching TRBD2. The germline CDR1 and CDR2 sequences are SGHTA and FQGNSA. The trim removed 8 bases at V and 6 bases at J, leaving 12 bases unmatched. The CDR3 is 17 amino acids. The DNA of the CDR3 is TGTGCCAGCGGGACTAGCGGGGGAACTCTTTTCCTCAATGAGCAGTTCTTC. It translates to CASGTSGGTLFLNEQFF.

The chain uses TRBV30 and TRBJ2-7, with TRBD1 identical over 10 bases. Germline V CDR1 and CDR2: GTSNPN, SVGIG (reference sequence). The CDR3 consists of 12 residues. J gave up 2 bases and V 6 bases, and 1 base lay outside the gene matches. The CDR3 here is CACGQGAYEQYF. The CDR3 DNA reads as TGTGCCTGTGGACAGGGGGCCTACGAGCAGTACTTC.

The CDR3 protein is CASSFERSSDTQYF. The CDR3 DNA is TGTGCCAGCAGTTTCGAGAGGAGTTCAGATACGCAGTATTTT. The chain carries TRBV27 and TRBJ2-3; D remains ambiguous. The germline V gene encodes CDR1 MNHEY and CDR2 SMNVEV (reference sequence). Deletions cut 3 bases from V and 4 bases from J, with 11 bases between. The CDR3 is 14 residues long.

The CDR3 reads CATSTFDRARREKLFF. CDR3 DNA: TGTGCCACCAGCACATTCGACCGGGCCAGGAGGGAAAAACTGTTTTTT. The V and J genes are TRBV15 and TRBJ1-4; D remains unclear. Germline V gene data show CDR1 as LNHNV and CDR2 as YYDKDF (reference sequence). Trimming took off 4 bases at V and 8 bases at J, with 20 bases between the two ends. The CDR3 length is 16 residues.

This chain joins TRBV11-2 and TRBJ2-1, with D tentatively TRBD1 (6 bases). The CDR3 runs to 14 residues. The germline CDR1 and CDR2 sequences are SGHAT and FQNNGV. V was shortened by 2 bases and J by 5 bases, with 10 bases between the two germline ends. CDR3 loop: CASSLSGVNNEQFF. The CDR3 DNA is TGTGCCAGCAGCTTATCAGGGGTCAACAATGAGCAGTTCTTC.

The CDR3 spells CATQGLDGTTWSGYTF. CDR3 nucleotides: TGTGCCACCCAGGGACTGGACGGGACCACCTGGAGTGGCTACACCTTC. The chain couples TRBV7-9 to TRBJ1-2, with a tentative D call TRBD1 (5 bases). This CDR3 has 16 residues. V was clipped by 10 bases and J by 7 bases, with 28 bases between them. CDR1 is SEHNR and CDR2 is FQNEAQ in the germline V gene (reference sequence).

V gene TRBV18 combines with J gene TRBJ1-5; D perhaps matches TRBD1 (5 bases). Trimming cost V 6 bases and J 2 bases, with 11 bases left between them. This CDR3 has 14 amino acids. Germline V gene sequence: CDR1 KGHSH, CDR2 LQKENI. The CDR3 sequence: CASSVTDRNQPQHF. In DNA form, the CDR3 reads TGTGCCAGCTCGGTGACAGACCGCAATCAGCCCCAGCATTTT.

The chain has TRBV19 and TRBJ1-5, with D maybe TRBD1 (5 bases). The CDR3 runs to 15 residues. Trimming removed 9 bases from V and 3 bases from J, with 18 bases in between. Germline V gives CDR1 LNHDA, CDR2 SQIVND (reference sequence). CDR3 protein: CASKTSNRNNQPQHF. The DNA of the CDR3 is TGTGCCAGCAAAACTTCGAACAGGAACAATCAGCCCCAGCATTTT.

This chain uses TRBV7-9 with TRBJ1-2; TRBD1 matches 11 bases. The CDR3 has 15 amino acids. CDR1 is SEHNR, CDR2 FQNEAQ, per germline (reference sequence). V shed 5 bases, J shed 5 bases, and the junction held 7 bases outside the gene matches. As DNA, the CDR3 is TGTGCCAGCAGCGTACCGGACAGGGGGCCATATGGCTACACCTTC. Translating gives CASSVPDRGPYGYTF.

The rearrangement uses TRBV30 and TRBJ2-4; 10 bases are a match to TRBD1. The V segment lost 3 bases and the J segment 5 bases; nucleotides outside the gene matches: 1. The CDR3 contains 13 residues. Germline V lookup: CDR1 GTSNPN, CDR2 SVGIG (reference sequence). In nucleotides, the CDR3 is TGTGCCTGGAGCGGGACAGGGGAAAACATTCAGTACTTC. It is translated as CAWSGTGENIQYF.

The genes are TRBV29-1 and TRBJ1-2; 7 bases match TRBD1. This CDR3 contains 13 residues. CDR1 and CDR2 from the germline V gene are SQVTM and ANQGSEA. Losses at the gene ends were 0 bases for V and 7 bases for J; bases not matched to a gene: 5. CDR3 residues: CSVEDDRVSGYTF. The CDR3 DNA follows: TGCAGCGTTGAAGACGACAGGGTCAGTGGCTACACCTTC.

The chain couples TRBV6-6 to TRBJ1-4; D might be TRBD1 (5 bases). The CDR3 totals 16 residues. V lost 7 bases, J lost 1 base, and 16 bases lay in between. The germline gives CDR1 MNHNY, CDR2 SVGAGI (reference sequence). In nucleotides, the CDR3 is TGTGCCAGCAACCCAAGGACACTCTTAACTAATGAAAAACTGTTTTTT. This gives the protein CASNPRTLLTNEKLFF.

The V and J genes are TRBV28 and TRBJ1-6; possibly TRBD1 for D (6 bases). Germline V CDR1 and CDR2: MDHEN, SYDVKM. CDR3 size: 15 residues. Deletions cut 7 bases from V and 9 bases from J, with 19 bases between. The CDR3 sequence is CASNSGDYLGSPLHF. Written as DNA, the CDR3 is TGTGCCAGCAACTCAGGGGACTATTTGGGTTCACCCCTCCACTTT.

The V and J genes are TRBV6-4 and TRBJ2-7; D may match TRBD1 or TRBD2 (5 bases each). The germline CDR1 and CDR2 sequences are MRHNA and SNTAGT. This CDR3 is built from 14 residues. The CDR3 here is CASRDSGRACEQYV. CDR3 nucleotides: TGTGCCAGCAGGGACTCGGGGCGCGCCTGCGAGCAGTACGTC.

The CDR3 sequence: CASSFLPPGQGHEKLFF. CDR3 nucleotide sequence: TGTGCCAGCAGTTTTTTGCCCCCGGGACAGGGTCATGAAAAACTGTTTTTT. The J gene is TRBJ1-4, the V gene TRBV28; 9 bases match TRBD1. Germline trimming cut 3 bases from V and 6 bases from J; bases unmatched to any gene: 11. Germline V gene data show CDR1 as MDHEN and CDR2 as SYDVKM. The CDR3 length is 17 residues.

The chain couples TRBV2 to TRBJ1-6; D may be TRBD1 (6 bases). The V gene lost 4 bases and the J gene lost 12 bases, with 22 bases spanning the gap. The CDR3 runs to 16 residues. Germline assignment: CDR1 SNHLY and CDR2 FYNNEI. CDR3 coding DNA: TGTGCCAGCAGTGGAAAACAGGGATTTATCGGTGAACCCCTCCACTTT. This codes for CASSGKQGFIGEPLHF.

The V gene is TRBV2, the J gene TRBJ1-2, with D possibly matching TRBD1 (6 bases). From germline, CDR1 is SNHLY and CDR2 FYNNEI. V shed 11 bases and J shed 3 bases, with 19 bases lying between them. The CDR3 extends over 14 amino acids. The CDR3 region is CAGTLTQGYYGYTF. The CDR3 coding sequence is TGTGCCGGAACTTTGACCCAGGGGTACTATGGCTACACCTTC.

This clone was detected only a few times. The chain is built from TRBV27 and TRBJ2-1, with 9 bases matching TRBD1. Germline V gene data show CDR1 as MNHEY and CDR2 as SMNVEV (reference sequence). After removal of 2 bases from V and 4 bases from J, the junction contained 12 bases not matched to a gene. This CDR3 contains 18 residues. CDR3 DNA sequence: TGTGCCAGCAGTTTACCAAATTTGGACAGGGGAGATTACAATGAGCAGTTCTTC. Its translation is CASSLPNLDRGDYNEQFF.

The CDR3, as DNA: TGTGCCAGCAGTCCGGGACTCCGCAATGAGCAGTTCTTC. This gives the protein CASSPGLRNEQFF. This rearrangement joins TRBV27 to TRBJ2-1, with D perhaps TRBD2 (6 bases). The CDR3 length is 13 residues. CDR1 is MNHEY and CDR2 is SMNVEV in the germline V gene (reference sequence). The germline V and J ends were trimmed by 5 bases and 6 bases, with 11 bases remaining between them.

The chain employs TRBV6-1 and TRBJ1-1; 7 positions match TRBD1. Germline trimming cut 3 bases from V and 5 bases from J; bases unmatched to any gene: 12. Germline CDR1 and CDR2: MNHNS and SASEGT. This CDR3 region has 16 residues. CDR3 nucleotide sequence: TGTGCCAGCAGTGATATTCCACAGGGGAGTGGTACTGAAGCTTTCTTT. Residues: CASSDIPQGSGTEAFF.

This sequence joins TRBV11-2 and TRBJ2-1; D gene unclear. Trimming shortened V by 1 base and J by 1 base, and 2 bases separated the two germline ends. The germline V gene has CDR1 SGHAT and CDR2 FQNNGV. The CDR3 consists of 13 residues. CDR3 sequence reads: CASSLVSYNEQFF. The CDR3, as DNA: TGTGCCAGCAGCTTAGTATCCTACAATGAGCAGTTCTTC.

J is TRBJ1-1 and V is TRBV25-1; D remains ambiguous. From germline, CDR1 is MGHDK and CDR2 SYGVNS. There are 14 residues in the CDR3. The V gene lost 6 bases and the J gene lost 0 bases, with 11 bases spanning the gap. The CDR3 DNA reads TGTGCCAGCAGGTCGCGGGGAATGAACACTGAAGCTTTCTTT. This encodes CASRSRGMNTEAFF.

V gene TRBV18 combines with J gene TRBJ1-1, with 7 bases fitting TRBD1. The V gene end was trimmed by 5 bases and the J gene end by 4 bases; junction bases not matched to a gene: 7. The CDR3 has 14 residues. The V gene's germline CDR1 is KGHSH and CDR2 LQKENI. DNA of the CDR3: TGTGCCAGCTCAGCCGACAGGGCTTCCACTGAAGCTTTCTTT. Its translation is CASSADRASTEAFF.

The V call is TRBV2, the J call TRBJ2-7, with D possibly TRBD2 on 6 matching bases. CDR1 is SNHLY, CDR2 FYNNEI, per germline. V was cut by 8 bases and J by 2 bases, with 19 bases left in between. The CDR3 runs to 15 residues. The CDR3 DNA is TGTGCCAGCCCGAAACGTGGCGGGACCGCCTACGAGCAGTACTTC. It is translated as CASPKRGGTAYEQYF.

The gene calls are TRBV11-2 and TRBJ2-1, with D possibly being TRBD1 (8 bases). The CDR3 length is 13 residues. From germline, CDR1 is SGHAT and CDR2 FQNNGV. V lost 7 bases and J lost 8, with 15 bases in between. CDR3 sequence (DNA): TGTGCCAGCACTGGACAGGGAGGGGATGAGCAGTTCTTC. Translating it yields CASTGQGGDEQFF.

V usage is TRBV5-4 and J usage is TRBJ2-3, with TRBD2 matching 7 bases. The V gene's germline CDR1 is SGHNT and CDR2 YYREEE (reference sequence). With V trimmed by 4 bases and J by 0 bases, 14 bases remained unmatched. CDR3 size: 18 residues. In DNA form, the CDR3 reads TGTGCCAGCAGCCCCAACTTGCCCACTAGCGTAAGCACAGATACGCAGTATTTT. It is translated as CASSPNLPTSVSTDTQYF.

This rearrangement joins TRBV4-1 to TRBJ1-2, with TRBD1 matching over 8 bases. CDR3 length equals 15 residues. CDR1 is MGHRA and CDR2 is YSYEKL in the germline V gene. The V segment lost 9 bases and the J segment 8 bases; nucleotides outside the gene matches: 17. Written as DNA, the CDR3 is TGCGCCAGTAGAGACCACAAAGGACAGGGTGTAGGCTACACCTTC. This encodes CASRDHKGQGVGYTF.